These 5 T cell receptor beta chains were all obtained from the same sample, sequenced in a study of T-cell reconstitution after alpha-beta-depleted transplantation in children. Preparing the TCRbeta library involved the use of unique molecular identifiers. Via MiXCR, TCRdb re-called the PCR reads, giving one row per CDR3 protein. The repertoire has a few hundred thousand distinct CDR3 sequences, 24% of them found once; the top ten carry around 4.8%. The sequences come from PBMCs, mostly from graft donor cells, collected 360 days after TCRalphabeta/CD19-depleted stem cell transplant. All receptors come from a female patient aged 2 to 10 who had a stem cell transplant for congenital amegakaryocytic thrombocytopenia, so the T cells may come from the graft donor.

In its sample, this clonotype was seen many times. The rearrangement links TRBV20-1 to TRBJ2-5; D unclear. CDR3 length: 12 residues. Trimming pared 6 bases from V and 5 bases from J, leaving 13 bases between. Germline V gene data show CDR1 as DFQATT and CDR2 as SNEGSKA (reference sequence). In DNA, the CDR3 is TGCAGTGCGGTGGTAACTTGGGAGACCCAGTACTTC. Protein: CSAVVTWETQYF.

The CDR3 sequence is CASSPPQGDNSPLHF. The CDR3 DNA reads as TGTGCCAGCAGTCCCCCTCAAGGGGATAATTCACCCCTCCACTTT. This sequence joins TRBV6-1 and TRBJ1-6; D is perhaps TRBD1 (5 bases). V was pared by 5 bases and J by 5 bases, with 13 bases between. The CDR3 spans 15 residues. CDR1 is MNHNS and CDR2 is SASEGT in the germline V gene.

The V and J genes are TRBV4-1 and TRBJ1-3, with no clear D. V was pared by 3 bases and J by 1 base, with 10 bases between. Germline loops: CDR1 MGHRA, CDR2 YSYEKL. The CDR3 runs 15 residues. CDR3 in DNA: TGCGCCAGCAGCCAGTTAACAAATTCTGGAAACACCATATATTTT. This sequence encodes CASSQLTNSGNTIYF.

This clonotype was seen many times. This chain connects TRBV12-3 or TRBV12-4 to TRBJ2-5, with 7 positions matching TRBD2. V was clipped by 7 bases and J by 3 bases; unmatched bases: 14. The CDR3 sequence is 16 residues long. CDR3 loop: CASTDVGTGGEETQYF. DNA of the CDR3: TGTGCCAGCACCGATGTCGGGACGGGAGGTGAAGAGACCCAGTACTTC.

This clonotype appeared a few times. The rearrangement uses TRBV5-1 and TRBJ1-1; D not certain. With 0 bases removed from V and 3 bases from J, the gap between germline ends came to 12 bases. CDR3 length: 15 residues. The germline CDR1 and CDR2 sequences are SGHRS and YFSETQ. The CDR3 DNA is TGCGCCAGCAGCTTGGTTTCAGGTGACCACACTGAAGCTTTCTTT. This sequence encodes CASSLVSGDHTEAFF.